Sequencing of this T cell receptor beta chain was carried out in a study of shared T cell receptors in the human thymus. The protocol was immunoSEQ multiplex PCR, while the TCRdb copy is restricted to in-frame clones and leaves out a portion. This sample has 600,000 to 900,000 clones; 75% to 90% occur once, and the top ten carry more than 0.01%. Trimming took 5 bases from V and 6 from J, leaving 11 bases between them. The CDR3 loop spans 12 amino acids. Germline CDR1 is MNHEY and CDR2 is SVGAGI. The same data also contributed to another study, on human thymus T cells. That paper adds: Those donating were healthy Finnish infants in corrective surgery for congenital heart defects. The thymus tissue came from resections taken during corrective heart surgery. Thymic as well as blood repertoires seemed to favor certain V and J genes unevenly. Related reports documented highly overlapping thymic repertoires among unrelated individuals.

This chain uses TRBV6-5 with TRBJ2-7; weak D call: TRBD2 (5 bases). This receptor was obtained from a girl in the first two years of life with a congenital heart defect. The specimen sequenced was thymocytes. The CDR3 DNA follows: TGTGCCAGCAGTGAAGCTGAGGGCGAGCAGTACTTC. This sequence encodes CASSEAEGEQYF.